These T cell receptor beta chains were read from a single sample in a study of sequential checkpoint blockade in melanoma. The protocol was immunoSEQ multiplex PCR, while the TCRdb copy is restricted to in-frame clones and leaves out a portion. Of about 35,000 clones in the sample, roughly 86% are singletons; the top ten hold 4.5% to 7%. This specimen consisted of CD8+ T cells sorted from blood (inferred from file names), obtained from a patient given nivolumab and ipilimumab in sequence. The receptors were gathered from a human donor with melanoma. Both conserved end residues are part of each CDR3. The order of the fields is CDR3 DNA, CDR3 protein, D gene, clone size, CDR3 length, J gene, V gene. A D gene is named only where the DNA matches it firmly. For some rows the clone size is stated as once, few or many, or as a class when expanded; others skip it.

cdr3_nt: TGCGCCAGCAGCTTGGGCTTCCGGGACAGGGAAGTAGCTTTCTTT
cdr3_aa: CASSLGFRDREVAFF
d_call: TRBD1
clone_size: -
cdr3_length: 15
j_call: TRBJ1-1
v_call: TRBV5-1

cdr3_nt: TGTGCCAGCAGCTCACCGTTAGCGGGAGGCTCCTACAATGAGCAGTTCTTC
cdr3_aa: CASSSPLAGGSYNEQFF
d_call: TRBD2
clone_size: medium-sized
cdr3_length: 17
j_call: TRBJ2-1
v_call: TRBV7-3

cdr3_nt: TGTGCCAGCAGCACCCGGGACAAGGGAGCCTACGAGCAGTACTTC
cdr3_aa: CASSTRDKGAYEQYF
d_call: -
clone_size: -
cdr3_length: 15
j_call: TRBJ2-7
v_call: TRBV21-1

cdr3_nt: TGTGCCAGCAGCCCCGCGACGGGTTCTATGAACACTGAAGCTTTCTTT
cdr3_aa: CASSPATGSMNTEAFF
d_call: -
clone_size: -
cdr3_length: 16
j_call: TRBJ1-1
v_call: TRBV7-9

cdr3_nt: TGCAGCTCGGGTCGGGGAAAAACTGTTTTT
cdr3_aa: CSSGRGKTVF
d_call: -
clone_size: few
cdr3_length: 10
j_call: TRBJ1-4
v_call: TRBV29-1

cdr3_nt: TGCGCCAGCAGCCCCGGGACAGGGCAGGAGACCCAGTACTTC
cdr3_aa: CASSPGTGQETQYF
d_call: TRBD1
clone_size: -
cdr3_length: 14
j_call: TRBJ2-5
v_call: TRBV5-1

cdr3_nt: TGCGCCAGCAGCTCCGGGACAGTTTGGGGCGAGCAGTACTTC
cdr3_aa: CASSSGTVWGEQYF
d_call: TRBD1
clone_size: few
cdr3_length: 14
j_call: TRBJ2-7
v_call: TRBV5-1

cdr3_nt: TGTGCCAGCAGCCCGGGACCCGGGGGCAATGAGCAGTTCTTC
cdr3_aa: CASSPGPGGNEQFF
d_call: -
clone_size: -
cdr3_length: 14
j_call: TRBJ2-1
v_call: TRBV7-9

cdr3_nt: TGTGCCAGCAGCTCGGGGAGCTCCTACGAGCAGTACTTC
cdr3_aa: CASSSGSSYEQYF
d_call: -
clone_size: -
cdr3_length: 13
j_call: TRBJ2-7
v_call: TRBV27

cdr3_nt: TGCGCCAGCAGTTCAGACTACAATGAGCAGTTCTTC
cdr3_aa: CASSSDYNEQFF
d_call: -
clone_size: -
cdr3_length: 12
j_call: TRBJ2-1
v_call: TRBV5-1

cdr3_nt: TGTGCCAGCAGCTCCTACGTGGCGGGGGGCGCAGATGAAGCTTTCTTT
cdr3_aa: CASSSYVAGGADEAFF
d_call: -
clone_size: -
cdr3_length: 16
j_call: TRBJ1-1
v_call: TRBV7-9

cdr3_nt: TGTGCCAGCAGTTACAGGGGTGAATACGAGCAGTACTTC
cdr3_aa: CASSYRGEYEQYF
d_call: TRBD1
clone_size: -
cdr3_length: 13
j_call: TRBJ2-7
v_call: TRBV2

cdr3_nt: TGTGCCAGCAGTATAGCGGGAGGTAACAATGAGCAGTTCTTC
cdr3_aa: CASSIAGGNNEQFF
d_call: TRBD2
clone_size: -
cdr3_length: 14
j_call: TRBJ2-1
v_call: TRBV6-5